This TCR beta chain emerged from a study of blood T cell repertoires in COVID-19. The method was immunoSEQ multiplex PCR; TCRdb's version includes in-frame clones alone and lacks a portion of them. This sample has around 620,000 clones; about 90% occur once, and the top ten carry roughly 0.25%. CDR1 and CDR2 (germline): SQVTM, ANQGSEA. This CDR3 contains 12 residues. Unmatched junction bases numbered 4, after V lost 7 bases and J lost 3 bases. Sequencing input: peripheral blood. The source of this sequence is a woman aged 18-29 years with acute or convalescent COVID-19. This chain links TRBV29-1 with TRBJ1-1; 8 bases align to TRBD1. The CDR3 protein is CSALDRDTEAFF. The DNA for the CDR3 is TGCAGCGCCTTGGACAGGGACACTGAAGCTTTCTTT.